This T cell receptor (beta chain) was sequenced for a study of CD8+ T cells in alopecia areata. Study-wide background: The drug, oral tofacitinib, was given to treated patients at 5 to 10 mg twice daily. Patients in the study were on tofacitinib for 6 to 18 months, then off it for 6 months. General study results and limits: Scalp clonality decreased significantly with tofacitinib, and so did expanded CD8+ clones among the top 100.

Sequencing relied on a cDNA template that was reverse transcribed from extracted RNA. Here immunoSEQ multiplex PCR was the method, and the copy in TCRdb shows in-frame clones only, minus some. The sample holds under 130,000 clones, about nine tenths seen once. Treatment denoted: oral pan-JAK inhibitor, 5-10 mg twice daily. On this clone itself: The antigen remains undetermined.

CDR1 MGHRA and CDR2 YSYEKL come from the germline V gene. With 4 bases clipped from V and 9 bases from J, the junction kept 3 bases outside the gene matches. The CDR3 runs to 12 residues. The source is a human donor with alopecia areata. The source was CD8+ T cells sorted from blood, collected around week 34, from a patient treated with tofacitinib. The chain couples TRBV4-1 to TRBJ2-1, with 7 bases that match TRBD2. The CDR3 nucleotides are TGCGCCAGCAGCCCACCGGGGGGTGAGCAGTTCTTC. It specifies CASSPPGGEQFF.